The clone carrying this T cell receptor (beta chain) was counted a few times. No antigen is known for it. TCRdb fed the 5' RACE reads into MiXCR, producing one record per CDR3 protein. The sample has 400,000 to 650,000 distinct CDR3 sequences, 22% seen once. Healthy Caucasian donors formed the entire cohort. This specimen belongs to a study of identical twins. Study-level findings and limits: With monozygotic twins, out-of-frame TCR alpha sharing exceeded what models estimated. A cross-sectional statistical analysis, not follow-up of the same donors, supported the conclusions.

V was clipped by 5 bases and J by 3 bases; unmatched bases: 4. There are 15 residues in the CDR3. This same sample was also part of a study on T cells expressing NK-cell markers. According to that study: Top CD8+ clonotypes included the dominant CD3+CD56+NKG2C+ clonotypes in five to seven donors.

The chain combines TRBV12-3 or TRBV12-4 with TRBJ1-3; 10 bases map to TRBD1. The receptor comes from a woman younger than 35 in good health. The sequenced material came from CD4+ T cells sorted from blood. The CDR3 loop reads CASSPGDRGGNTIYF. Written as DNA, the CDR3 is TGTGCCAGCAGTCCCGGGGACAGGGGTGGAAACACCATATATTTT.